This is a list of T cell receptor beta chains from one sample in a study of cytomegalovirus exposure and HLA in healthy donors. Sequencing was performed with immunoSEQ multiplex PCR; in TCRdb, only in-frame clones are kept and a portion is missing. The data contain 130,000 or so clones, more than 60% of them singletons. The sample was PBMCs. Receptors originate from a male donor in good health and CMV-seronegative. CDR3s leave out the opening cysteine and the closing phenylalanine or tryptophan.

V gene: TRBV18; J gene: TRBJ2-7; CDR3 protein: ASSPQGTGVWEDEQY
V gene: TRBV30; J gene: TRBJ1-4; CDR3 protein: AWSVRGEKLF
V gene: TRBV29-1; J gene: TRBJ2-7; CDR3 protein: SAAGGTPDSYEQY
V gene: TRBV7-2; J gene: TRBJ2-2; CDR3 protein: ASSLALANTGELF
V gene: TRBV15; J gene: TRBJ2-1; CDR3 protein: ATSSYSDEQF
V gene: TRBV5-8; J gene: TRBJ1-5; CDR3 protein: ASSFPGGGQPQH
V gene: TRBV5-1; J gene: TRBJ2-2; CDR3 protein: ASSGTGAGELF
V gene: TRBV5-1; J gene: TRBJ2-3; CDR3 protein: ASTSSGGAGDTQY
V gene: TRBV29-1; J gene: TRBJ1-3; CDR3 protein: SVAGVVGNTIY
V gene: TRBV4-3; J gene: TRBJ2-5; CDR3 protein: ASSQGPRIGTQY
V gene: TRBV28; J gene: TRBJ2-7; CDR3 protein: ASSLGTGTYEQY
V gene: TRBV11-2; J gene: TRBJ2-2; CDR3 protein: ASSSGTRNTGELF
V gene: TRBV10-1; J gene: TRBJ2-3; CDR3 protein: ASSEFPTSSTDTQY
V gene: TRBV5-4; J gene: TRBJ2-7; CDR3 protein: ASSPVPSSGGAQEQY
V gene: TRBV7-9; J gene: TRBJ2-7; CDR3 protein: ASSLQGCEQY
V gene: TRBV4-1; J gene: TRBJ1-2; CDR3 protein: ASSPQHNRNYGYT
V gene: TRBV5-1; J gene: TRBJ1-2; CDR3 protein: ASSLTGTYGYT
V gene: TRBV5-6; J gene: TRBJ1-5; CDR3 protein: ASSLWGGNQPQH
V gene: TRBV6-5; J gene: TRBJ2-1; CDR3 protein: ASTPGEQF
V gene: TRBV29-1; J gene: TRBJ2-3; CDR3 protein: SVQGSSTDTQY
V gene: TRBV29-1; J gene: TRBJ2-5; CDR3 protein: SAGAGGMRETQY
V gene: TRBV5-6; J gene: TRBJ2-7; CDR3 protein: ASSAGGSLYEQY
V gene: TRBV30; J gene: TRBJ2-1; CDR3 protein: AWSTGTSRF
V gene: TRBV7-8; J gene: TRBJ2-5; CDR3 protein: ASSLWPSGDQETQY
V gene: TRBV9; J gene: TRBJ1-2; CDR3 protein: ASSRSQGSGYT
V gene: TRBV27; J gene: TRBJ1-2; CDR3 protein: ASSSAQGSYGYT